These 30 T cell receptor beta chains share one sample of origin, sequenced in a study of CD4 and CD8 cells across lung adenocarcinoma regions (dated by TCRdb to 2016 to 2019). Library preparation used PCR. The sequencer listed for this sample is HiSeq X Ten. TCRdb took the public reads, trimmed them with fastp at Q25, ran MiXCR for clone calling and kept in-frame beta chains. Each CDR3 protein appears once, grouped with its most common genes and DNA. The sample table records 11,000 or so distinct CDR3 sequences; approximately 49% of these occur just once. The leading ten clones occupy roughly 33% of the sample. The specimen was CD8+ T cells from the center of a lung tumor. This specimen's cell subset or site label, per the study, means: tumor center region. These receptors were taken from a female donor with lung adenocarcinoma. The CD4 and CD8 labels of this study may be unreliable.

The chain is built from TRBV27 and TRBJ2-1; D is possibly TRBD1 or TRBD2 (7 bases each). The germline V gene encodes CDR1 MNHEY and CDR2 SMNVEV (reference sequence). This CDR3 comprises 14 residues. V lost 5 bases and J lost 7, with 15 bases in between. CDR3 sequence: CASSQTGRGNEQFF. Here the CDR3 DNA reads TGTGCCAGCAGTCAGACAGGGAGGGGGAATGAGCAGTTCTTC.

The chain combines TRBV10-3 with TRBJ2-1, with TRBD2 as a possible D gene (7 bases). The CDR3 loop spans 16 amino acids. The germline V and J ends were trimmed by 10 bases and 8 bases, with 27 bases remaining between them. CDR1 and CDR2 from the germline V gene are ENHRY and SYGVKD. CDR3 sequence (DNA): TGTGCCAGGAGGGGGGGGGGGGGGGGGGGTACGGATGAGCAGTTCTTC. Its protein product is CARRGGGGGGTDEQFF.

The chain combines TRBV4-1 with TRBJ2-3, with 8 bases that match TRBD2. The germline V gene has CDR1 MGHRA and CDR2 YSYEKL. Germline trimming cut 0 bases from V and 4 bases from J; bases unmatched to any gene: 6. The CDR3 is 16 amino acids. In nucleotides, the CDR3 is TGCGCCAGCAGCCAAGAAGGCCGGGAGGGCCCAGATACGCAGTATTTT. Amino acid sequence: CASSQEGREGPDTQYF.

The V call is TRBV6-5, the J call TRBJ2-1; 10 bases match TRBD2. Germline CDR1 and CDR2: MNHEY and SVGAGI. V gave up 2 bases and J gave up 5 bases; unmatched junction bases: 3. The CDR3 is 15 amino acids. CDR3 sequence (DNA): TGTGCCAGCAGTTACACTAGCGGGACTGACAATGAGCAGTTCTTC. Amino acids: CASSYTSGTDNEQFF.

This clonotype was found a few times. The chain combines TRBV7-2 with TRBJ1-1; no reliable D call. V was shortened by 3 bases and J by 4 bases, with 21 bases between the two germline ends. This CDR3 is built from 17 residues. Germline V CDR1 and CDR2: SGHTA, FQGNSA. This chain's CDR3 is CASSFMPPPPRTTEAFF. The CDR3 DNA reads as TGTGCCAGCAGCTTTATGCCGCCACCCCCTAGGACCACTGAAGCTTTCTTT.

This chain joins TRBV6-5 and TRBJ1-2; weak D call: TRBD1 (5 bases). The V gene lost 2 bases and the J gene lost 7 bases, with 11 bases spanning the gap. Germline CDR1 reads MNHEY; CDR2 reads SVGAGI. CDR3 length equals 13 residues. Written as DNA, the CDR3 is TGTGCCAGCAGTTACGGGCCAGGGCGTGGCTACACCTTC. It codes for CASSYGPGRGYTF.

Only a few counts were recorded for this clonotype. This sequence joins TRBV11-2 and TRBJ2-1; TRBD1 matches 9 bases. This CDR3 has 14 amino acids. Germline V gene sequence: CDR1 SGHAT, CDR2 FQNNGV. V gave up 3 bases and J gave up 6 bases; unmatched junction bases: 3. CDR3 nucleotides: TGTGCCAGCAGCTTGGAGACAGGGGGCAATGAGCAGTTCTTC. Amino acid sequence: CASSLETGGNEQFF.

CDR3 sequence: CASSQDPLTSGHTGELFF. In DNA, the CDR3 is TGCGCCAGCAGCCAAGACCCCCTGACTAGCGGGCATACCGGGGAGCTGTTTTTT. This chain connects TRBV4-1 to TRBJ2-2, with 10 bases aligning to TRBD2. The CDR3 is 18 amino acids. The germline V gene has CDR1 MGHRA and CDR2 YSYEKL. Trimming removed 0 bases from V and 5 bases from J; junction bases left unmatched: 9.

Comment on this clonotype: A much bigger clone sits one base away, suggesting this may be a read error. The chain employs TRBV11-2 and TRBJ2-1, with 7 bases aligning to TRBD2. Germline trimming cut 0 bases from V and 10 bases from J; bases unmatched to any gene: 12. The V gene's germline CDR1 is SGHAT and CDR2 FQNNGV. There are 16 residues in the CDR3. In DNA, the CDR3 is TGTGCCAGCAGCTTAGATTCCGGGGGGAGCGGCGGCGAGCAGTTCTTC. It yields the protein CASSLDSGGSGGEQFF.

The rearrangement uses TRBV18 and TRBJ1-1, with a tentative D call TRBD1 (6 bases). CDR3 size: 14 residues. With 5 bases removed from V and 1 base from J, the gap between germline ends came to 11 bases. Germline CDR1 reads KGHSH; CDR2 reads LQKENI. The CDR3, as DNA: TGTGCCAGCTCATCGGAAGGGGGGAACACTGAAGCTTTCTTT. Residues: CASSSEGGNTEAFF.

The V gene is TRBV6-5, the J gene TRBJ1-6; D remains unclear. CDR1 is MNHEY, CDR2 SVGAGI, per germline. This CDR3 contains 15 residues. Between the trimmed V and J ends, which lost 2 bases and 9 bases, there was a span of 14 bases. CDR3 residues: CASSYGRRFGSPLHF. CDR3 DNA sequence: TGTGCCAGCAGTTACGGCAGGAGGTTTGGTTCACCCCTCCACTTT.

The V gene is TRBV7-9, the J gene TRBJ2-5; tentatively, D is TRBD2 (6 bases). Trimming took off 5 bases at V and 0 bases at J, with 19 bases between the two ends. Germline CDR1 and CDR2: SEHNR and FQNEAQ (reference sequence). This CDR3 contains 17 residues. CDR3 coding DNA: TGTGCCAGCAGCCCCAGACGGGACTGGGACTACCAAGAGACCCAGTACTTC. It codes for CASSPRRDWDYQETQYF.

With regard to this clonotype: The junction shows a germline mismatch at one end, possibly a read error. The gene calls are TRBV6-1 and TRBJ2-1; D tentatively fits TRBD1 or TRBD2 (6 bases each). The end of the DNA fits TRBJ2-5 better, so the J call may be wrong. Germline-derived CDR1 and CDR2 are MNHNS and SASEGT. This CDR3 comprises 14 residues. CDR3: CASSGAGGPETQYF. The DNA for the CDR3 is TGTGCGAGCAGTGGGGCCGGGGGCCCAGAGACCCAGTACTTC.

The chain couples TRBV6-1 to TRBJ2-4; D perhaps matches TRBD2 (7 bases). The end of the DNA fits TRBJ2-5 better, so the J call may be wrong. The CDR3 totals 14 residues. Germline V CDR1 and CDR2: MNHNS, SASEGT. This CDR3 reads CAGRGGRGQETQYF. CDR3 nucleotides: TGTGCGGGGCGCGGGGGCCGGGGGCAAGAGACCCAGTACTTC.

This clonotype was seen only a few times. CDR3 loop: CASSFPPRGTQYF. CDR3 DNA sequence: TGTGCCAGCAGTTTTCCACCGAGGGGTACGCAGTATTTT. This chain joins TRBV27 and TRBJ2-3; D is tentatively TRBD1 or TRBD2 (5 bases each). The CDR3 is made up of 13 amino acids. Germline V gene data show CDR1 as MNHEY and CDR2 as SMNVEV (reference sequence). Trimming stripped 3 bases from V and 8 bases from J, with 12 bases between.

The chain combines TRBV7-2 with TRBJ2-1, with D possibly TRBD2 on 6 matching bases. Germline CDR1 is SGHTA and CDR2 is FQGNSA. V lost 3 bases and J 13 bases, leaving 16 bases between the germline ends. The length of the CDR3 is 13 residues. CDR3 sequence: CASSFGSGRGQFF. CDR3 bases: TGTGCCAGCAGCTTCGGTAGCGGAAGAGGTCAGTTCTTC.

This clonotype was observed at least ten times. CDR3 coding DNA: TGCGCCAGCAGTGACAGGGAAACGGCGCAGTACTTC. It yields the protein CASSDRETAQYF. This chain connects TRBV10-1 to TRBJ2-1; D is perhaps TRBD1 (5 bases). The J call may not be correct, given that the DNA end is closer to TRBJ2-7. Germline V gene lookup returns CDR1 WNHNN and CDR2 SYGVQD (reference sequence). The CDR3 loop spans 12 amino acids.

By frequency in the sample, this clonotype is medium-sized. The chain joins TRBV6-5 to TRBJ2-3; 7 nucleotides match TRBD1. The trim removed 2 bases at V and 0 bases at J, leaving 2 bases unmatched. The CDR3 is made up of 15 amino acids. Germline V gives CDR1 MNHEY, CDR2 SVGAGI. The CDR3 DNA follows: TGTGCCAGCAGTTACCGGGACAGAAGCACAGATACGCAGTATTTT. Protein product: CASSYRDRSTDTQYF.

This clonotype showed up just a few times. The chain couples TRBV6-1 to TRBJ2-5; possibly TRBD1 for D (6 bases). Trimming removed 5 bases from V and 5 bases from J, with 15 bases in between. The germline CDR1 and CDR2 sequences are MNHNS and SASEGT. The CDR3 is made up of 14 amino acids. CDR3 sequence reads: CASSQQGLEETQYF. In DNA form, the CDR3 reads TGTGCCAGCAGTCAACAGGGTTTAGAGGAGACCCAGTACTTC.

The sample holds one count of this clonotype. This chain links TRBV10-3 with TRBJ1-1, with D unresolved. Trimming cost V 10 bases and J 9 bases, with 15 bases left between them. Germline lookup yields CDR1 ENHRY and CDR2 SYGVKD. This CDR3 region has 11 residues. The CDR3 region is CATKGPLQAFF. CDR3 nucleotides: TGTGCCACCAAAGGGCCACTGCAAGCTTTCTTT.

This clonotype was observed many times. The chain couples TRBV6-1 to TRBJ2-2; D is unclear. The CDR3 has 14 amino acids. Germline CDR1 and CDR2: MNHNS and SASEGT. The V end was cut by 7 bases, the J end by 6 bases, with 15 bases between. CDR3 coding DNA: TGTGCCAGCAAAAGAGGTGGTGGGGCCGGGGAGCTGTTTTTT. It specifies CASKRGGGAGELFF.

The V and J genes are TRBV4-1 and TRBJ2-3, with D perhaps matching TRBD1 (6 bases). Trimming removed 5 bases at V and 12 bases at J, with 21 bases between. This CDR3 region has 14 residues. The germline CDR1 and CDR2 sequences are MGHRA and YSYEKL. The CDR3 reads CASSGGCGPETQYF. As DNA, the CDR3 is TGCGCCAGCAGCGGGGGCTGTGGACCTGAGACCCAGTATTTT.

This rearrangement joins TRBV7-2 to TRBJ2-1; possibly TRBD2 for D (5 bases). The CDR3 totals 15 residues. Trimming cost V 0 bases and J 5 bases, with 11 bases left between them. Germline-derived CDR1 and CDR2 are SGHTA and FQGNSA. The CDR3 DNA reads as TGTGCCAGCAGCTTAGCAGGTCGGCGGGACAATGAGCAGTTCTTC. Its translation is CASSLAGRRDNEQFF. The full variable domain, rest sourced from reference TRBV7-2 and TRBJ2-1, is GAGVSQSPSNKVTEKGKDVELRCDPISGHTALYWYRQSLGQGLEFLIYFQGNSAPDKSGLPSDRFSAERTGGSVSTLTIQRTQQEDSAVYLCASSLAGRRDNEQFFGPGTRLTVL.

As concerns this clonotype: Compared with germline, one end of the junction differs, possibly owing to a read error. The chain combines TRBV6-1 with TRBJ2-4; D tentatively reads TRBD1 or TRBD2 (5 bases each). CDR1 and CDR2 (germline): MNHNS, SASEGT. The CDR3 covers 18 residues. CDR3 nucleotides: TGTGCCAGCAGTGACACTGGCTCGGGGCTGTGCCCCAAAGACATTCAGTATTTC. Translating gives CASSDTGSGLCPKDIQYF.

The J gene is TRBJ1-5, the V gene TRBV2, with a tentative D call TRBD1 (5 bases). Trimming removed 8 bases from V and 0 bases from J, with 8 bases in between. The CDR3 covers 13 residues. CDR1 SNHLY and CDR2 FYNNEI come from the germline V gene. CDR3 in DNA: TGTGCCAGCCGCAGGGATAGCAATCAGCCCCAGCATTTT. Encoded protein: CASRRDSNQPQHF.

This clonotype was recorded only once. This rearrangement joins TRBV27 to TRBJ2-5; D not resolved. The CDR3 extends over 18 amino acids. V lost 0 bases to trimming and J lost 2 bases, with 19 bases between them. CDR1 and CDR2 (germline): MNHEY, SMNVEV (reference sequence). In nucleotides, the CDR3 is TGTGCCAGCAGTTTATCGGCCCCATCCTTCGCCGCTCAAGAGACCCAGTACTTC. This gives the protein CASSLSAPSFAAQETQYF.

The table lists this clonotype with a few counts. The DNA for the CDR3 is TGTGCCAGCAGCCCCAAAGGGACTAGCGGGAGAAAAGGGGAGCTGTTTTTT. It encodes CASSPKGTSGRKGELFF. The J gene is TRBJ2-2, the V gene TRBV6-1; 14 bases line up with TRBD2. The CDR3 covers 17 residues. Germline V gives CDR1 MNHNS, CDR2 SASEGT. V shed 6 bases, J shed 8 bases, and the junction held 11 bases outside the gene matches.

The V gene is TRBV9, the J gene TRBJ2-1; weak D call: TRBD1 (5 bases). The CDR3 is made up of 17 amino acids. V shed 0 bases and J shed 3 bases, with 16 bases lying between them. Germline loops: CDR1 SGDLS, CDR2 YYNGEE. The CDR3 is CASSVAVGLVSYNEQFF. The CDR3 DNA follows: TGTGCCAGCAGCGTAGCTGTGGGGCTAGTTAGCTACAATGAGCAGTTCTTC.

Concerning this clonotype: The junction and the germline gene differ at one end; a read error may be behind it. The V gene is TRBV7-2, the J gene TRBJ2-5, with TRBD1 matching 8 bases. The germline CDR1 and CDR2 sequences are SGHTA and FQGNSA. This CDR3 spans 16 amino acids. The CDR3 here is CASSLVSTGDWETLTF. Written as DNA, the CDR3 is TGTGCCAGCAGCTTAGTATCGACAGGGGATTGGGAGACCCTGACCTTC.

The chain combines TRBV6-1 with TRBJ1-2; perhaps TRBD1 as D (6 bases). Per germline, CDR1 MNHNS and CDR2 SASEGT. V was trimmed by 6 bases and J by 4 bases, leaving 12 bases between them. This CDR3 region has 13 residues. CDR3 nucleotides: TGTGCCAGCAGAATTCAACAGGGCTATGGCTACACCTTC. This sequence encodes CASRIQQGYGYTF.